These 29 T cell receptor beta chains share one sample of origin, sequenced in a study of prognosis after radiotherapy for stage I lung cancer. From genomic DNA, TCR beta CDR3 was amplified by two-round multiplex PCR. Used in first-round PCR were primers specific to each TRBV and TRBJ gene. MiXCR, run by TCRdb on the multiplex PCR reads, gives a single entry per CDR3 protein. The data show about 34,000 distinct CDR3 sequences, 32% seen once. This specimen was PBMCs, taken before or after stereotactic body radiation therapy (not recorded which). These receptors were obtained from a donor aged 50 or older with non-small cell lung cancer.

The V and J genes are TRBV6-1 and TRBJ2-7; D is perhaps TRBD1 or TRBD2 (5 bases each). The CDR3 consists of 13 residues. V was cut by 5 bases and J by 11 bases, with 19 bases left in between. CDR1 is MNHNS, CDR2 SASEGT, per germline. The CDR3 sequence: CASSTSGLREKYF. CDR3 DNA sequence: TGTGCCAGCAGTACATCAGGGCTAAGGGAGAAGTACTTC.

This clonotype was recorded many times. This sequence joins TRBV29-1 and TRBJ1-1; D ambiguous. This CDR3 contains 13 residues. The ends were cut back, 4 bases at V and 1 base at J, with 10 bases in the middle. CDR1 is SQVTM, CDR2 ANQGSEA, per germline. DNA of the CDR3: TGCAGCGTTGTCAAGGGAGGGAACACTGAAGCTTTCTTT. Protein: CSVVKGGNTEAFF.

This clonotype was recorded many times. V gene TRBV28 combines with J gene TRBJ1-2; D unclear. The V gene's germline CDR1 is MDHEN and CDR2 SYDVKM. The V end lost 5 bases, the J end lost 5 bases, and 9 bases lay between the germline ends. The CDR3 sequence is 12 residues long. The CDR3 bases are TGTGCCAGCAGTGGATTGGGGTATGGCTACACCTTC. Translating it yields CASSGLGYGYTF.

This clonotype was seen many times. The chain links TRBV20-1 to TRBJ1-2; D perhaps matches TRBD1 (6 bases). The CDR3 has 12 residues. The germline gives CDR1 DFQATT, CDR2 SNEGSKA (reference sequence). V was cut by 2 bases and J by 7 bases, with 11 bases left in between. CDR3 coding DNA: TGCAGTGCTAGAAAGGGGGGGGGTGGCTACACCTTC. Protein product: CSARKGGGGYTF.

The genes are TRBV7-2 and TRBJ2-3; D remains ambiguous. This CDR3 has 14 amino acids. Germline assignment: CDR1 SGHTA and CDR2 FQGNSA. Trimming left V 2 bases short and J 6 bases short, with 12 bases between. This CDR3 reads CASSLLVLSDTQYF. For the CDR3, the DNA is TGTGCCAGCAGCTTACTGGTTTTATCGGATACGCAGTATTTT.

This sequence joins TRBV6-1 and TRBJ2-1; weak D call: TRBD2 (6 bases). V was trimmed by 5 bases and J by 4 bases, leaving 15 bases between them. The CDR3 contains 15 residues. The germline V gene has CDR1 MNHNS and CDR2 SASEGT. The CDR3 DNA sequence: TGTGCCAGCAGTAAGATCGGGGGTGGTTACAATGAGCAGTTCTTC. It translates to CASSKIGGGYNEQFF.

The table lists this clonotype with many counts. This chain links TRBV25-1 with TRBJ1-2, with TRBD1 matching over 7 bases. This CDR3 is 13 amino acids long. With V trimmed by 5 bases and J by 7 bases, 7 bases remained unmatched. CDR1 is MGHDK, CDR2 SYGVNS, per germline. CDR3 sequence reads: CASSSTGAGGYTF. The CDR3 DNA follows: TGTGCCAGCAGTTCAACAGGGGCGGGTGGCTACACCTTC.

Remarks on this clonotype: The likely explanation is a read error, given a far larger clone one base away. The chain links TRBV7-9 to TRBJ2-1, with 10 bases lining up with TRBD2. In germline, CDR1 is SEHNR, CDR2 FQNEAQ (reference sequence). Trimming removed 2 bases from V and 10 bases from J; junction bases left unmatched: 11. The CDR3 contains 16 residues. CDR3 amino acids: CASSLRCASGGREQFF. In DNA form, the CDR3 reads TGTGCCAGCAGCTTACGGTGTGCTAGCGGGGGCCGGGAGCAGTTCTTC. Complete variable domain (other parts from reference TRBV7-9 and TRBJ2-1): DTGVSQNPRHKITKRGQNVTFRCDPISEHNRLYWYRQTLGQGPEFLTYFQNEAQLEKSRLLSDRFSAERPKGSFSTLEIQRTEQGDSAMYLCASSLRCASGGREQFFGPGTRLTVL.

V and J are TRBV11-3 and TRBJ2-1; D remains ambiguous. This CDR3 comprises 13 residues. V gave up 0 bases and J gave up 10 bases, with 10 bases separating them. Germline CDR1 reads SGHNT; CDR2 reads YENEEA. The CDR3 bases are TGTGCCAGCAGCTTAGAAAGATCGTCGGAGCAGTTCTTC. This sequence encodes CASSLERSSEQFF. Full variable domain (rest looked up from reference TRBV11-3 and TRBJ2-1): EAGVVQSPRYKIIEKKQPVAFWCNPISGHNTLYWYLQNLGQGPELLIRYENEEAVDDSQLPKDRFSAERLKGVDSTLKIQPAELGDSAVYLCASSLERSSEQFFGPGTRLTVL.

This chain uses TRBV2 with TRBJ2-3, with D perhaps matching TRBD1 (5 bases). CDR3 length equals 15 residues. V lost 6 bases, J lost 5 bases, and 18 bases lay in between. Germline V CDR1 and CDR2: SNHLY, FYNNEI. The CDR3 DNA reads TGTGCCAGCAGCCTTGACAGTTTTGAACAAGATACGCAGTATTTT. Its protein product is CASSLDSFEQDTQYF.

This clonotype was counted at least ten times. The J gene is TRBJ1-3, the V gene TRBV12-3 or TRBV12-4, with D perhaps matching TRBD1 (5 bases). The CDR3 contains 14 residues. Trimming cost V 6 bases and J 2 bases, with 11 bases left between them. The CDR3 coding sequence is TGTGCCAGCAGGGCGACAGTGGCTGGAAACACCATATATTTT. Protein sequence: CASRATVAGNTIYF.

This clonotype has ten or more counts. The rearrangement joins TRBV5-1 to TRBJ2-2; 10 positions match TRBD2. The CDR3 totals 17 residues. Germline V gene lookup returns CDR1 SGHRS and CDR2 YFSETQ. The ends lost 1 base at V and 4 bases at J; junction bases unmatched: 7. The CDR3 here is CASSLSAGGPGTGELFF. As DNA, the CDR3 is TGCGCCAGCAGCTTGTCAGCGGGGGGGCCTGGCACCGGGGAGCTGTTTTTT.

A word on this clonotype: A far larger clone differs by one base, so this is likely a read error. The V and J genes are TRBV6-2 or TRBV6-3 and TRBJ1-4, with TRBD1 matching 7 bases. Germline V gene lookup returns CDR1 MNHEY and CDR2 SVGEGT. The length of the CDR3 is 16 residues. The V segment lost 7 bases and the J segment 3 bases; nucleotides outside the gene matches: 11. CDR3 sequence reads: CASIPDRVAANEKLFF. The CDR3, as DNA: TGTGCCAGCATACCCGACAGGGTCGCGGCTAATGAAAAACTGTTTTTT.

This clonotype came up many times. V and J are TRBV20-1 and TRBJ2-1; 8 nucleotides agree with TRBD1. This CDR3 has 14 amino acids. Germline V gene sequence: CDR1 DFQATT, CDR2 SNEGSKA (reference sequence). The V segment lost 1 base and the J segment 8 bases; nucleotides outside the gene matches: 7. Written as DNA, the CDR3 is TGCAGTGCTAGAGTAGGAACAGGGGGGCATGAGCAGTTCTTC. It translates to CSARVGTGGHEQFF.

V and J are TRBV5-1 and TRBJ2-3; no clear D. There are 17 residues in the CDR3. V lost 4 bases, J lost 1 base, and 19 bases lay in between. Germline V gene sequence: CDR1 SGHRS, CDR2 YFSETQ. CDR3 amino acids: CASSPSLGLGGTDTQYF. For the CDR3, the DNA is TGCGCCAGCAGCCCCAGCCTTGGGCTTGGGGGCACAGATACGCAGTATTTT.

This clonotype was seen repeatedly, ten times or more. The chain carries TRBV6-2 or TRBV6-3 and TRBJ2-2, with D unclear. The CDR3 has 14 amino acids. V lost 5 bases and J 4 bases, leaving 11 bases between the germline ends. Germline CDR1 is MNHEY and CDR2 is SVGEGT. Here the CDR3 reads CASSPQVLTGELFF. In nucleotides, the CDR3 is TGTGCCAGCAGTCCCCAGGTTCTCACCGGGGAGCTGTTTTTT.

This clonotype was found many times. The chain uses TRBV11-2 and TRBJ2-3, with D possibly TRBD2 on 5 matching bases. CDR1 and CDR2 from the germline V gene are SGHAT and FQNNGV. V lost 5 bases to trimming and J lost 6 bases, with 15 bases between them. The CDR3 runs to 14 residues. Here the CDR3 DNA reads TGTGCCAGCAGCACTAGGACCAGCGCCGATACGCAGTATTTT. As protein: CASSTRTSADTQYF.

This clonotype was picked up one time. CDR3 sequence (DNA): TGTGCCAGTAGTACCCTGGTACTAGCGGGGGGTGACAATGAGCAGTTCTTC. The encoded protein is CASSTLVLAGGDNEQFF. The chain has TRBV19 and TRBJ2-1; 12 bases agree with TRBD2. Germline V lookup: CDR1 LNHDA, CDR2 SQIVND (reference sequence). Trimming at V came to 4 bases and at J to 5 bases, leaving 9 bases not matched to a gene. This CDR3 has 17 amino acids.

To note about this clonotype: This sequence is one base from a far larger clone and is likely a read error. The CDR3 nucleotides are TGTGCCAGCAGCTTCGTCGGGGACTATGGCTACACCTTC. As protein: CASSFVGDYGYTF. The V and J genes are TRBV7-9 and TRBJ1-2; D uncertain. The length of the CDR3 is 13 residues. Germline CDR1 SEHNR, CDR2 FQNEAQ (reference sequence). Trimming took 3 bases from V and 3 from J, leaving 8 bases between them.

This clonotype was seen at least ten times. This chain joins TRBV7-9 and TRBJ2-7; tentative D call: TRBD2 (6 bases). Germline V CDR1 and CDR2: SEHNR, FQNEAQ (reference sequence). V was cut by 2 bases and J by 5 bases, with 7 bases left in between. This CDR3 spans 12 amino acids. CDR3 DNA: TGTGCCAGCAGCTTAACGGGGGACGAGCAGTACTTC. This codes for CASSLTGDEQYF.

In this sample, this clonotype turned up many times. The rearrangement uses TRBV3-1 and TRBJ1-2, with D perhaps TRBD1 (6 bases). The CDR3 length is 16 residues. Germline V gene sequence: CDR1 LGHDT, CDR2 YNNKEL (reference sequence). V gave up 0 bases and J gave up 2 bases, with 13 bases separating them. This CDR3 is CASSQDVGQPNYGYTF. DNA for the CDR3: TGTGCCAGCAGCCAAGATGTGGGACAACCCAACTATGGCTACACCTTC.

This chain uses TRBV3-1 with TRBJ1-4; TRBD1 aligns across 7 bases. The CDR3 is made up of 17 amino acids. Looked up from germline, CDR1 is LGHDT and CDR2 is YNNKEL (reference sequence). V gave up 4 bases and J gave up 5 bases; unmatched junction bases: 13. This chain's CDR3 is CASSRLLRGTGNEKLFF. The CDR3 DNA is TGTGCCAGCAGCCGACTCCTCAGGGGGACCGGGAATGAAAAACTGTTTTTT. Supplemented by reference TRBV3-1 and TRBJ1-4, the full variable domain reads DTAVSQTPKYLVTQMGNDKSIKCEQNLGHDTMYWYKQDSKKFLKIMFSYNNKELIINETVPNRFSPKSPDKAHLNLHINSLELGDSAVYFCASSRLLRGTGNEKLFFGSGTQLSVL.

The sample holds many counts of this clonotype. The chain carries TRBV15 and TRBJ1-5; D gene uncertain. Germline CDR1 is LNHNV and CDR2 is YYDKDF (reference sequence). Trimming took 3 bases from V and 10 from J, leaving 10 bases between them. The CDR3 is 12 amino acids. Here the CDR3 reads CATSSHRFPQHF. The CDR3 bases are TGTGCCACCAGCAGTCACCGTTTTCCCCAGCATTTT.

This clonotype is a singleton in its sample. The CDR3 sequence: CASRGGGAQPQHF. The CDR3 DNA sequence: TGTGCCAGCAGGGGAGGGGGGGCTCAGCCCCAGCATTTT. This chain uses TRBV6-2 or TRBV6-3 with TRBJ1-5; possibly TRBD1 for D (6 bases). CDR1 MNHEY and CDR2 SVGEGT come from the germline V gene. CDR3 size: 13 residues. The V end was cut by 6 bases, the J end by 6 bases, with 12 bases between.

This clonotype was seen ten or more times. This chain connects TRBV6-2 or TRBV6-3 to TRBJ2-5; 9 bases line up with TRBD1. With V trimmed by 5 bases and J by 5 bases, 3 bases remained unmatched. Germline loops: CDR1 MNHEY, CDR2 SVGEGT. The length of the CDR3 is 13 residues. The CDR3 DNA follows: TGTGCCAGCAGTGGACAGGGGATGGAGACCCAGTACTTC. This codes for CASSGQGMETQYF.

This clonotype has at least ten counts. The J gene is TRBJ2-3, the V gene TRBV6-4; 10 bases line up with TRBD2. In germline, CDR1 is MRHNA, CDR2 SNTAGT. This CDR3 is built from 14 residues. V lost 6 bases, J lost 6 bases, and 6 bases stayed unmatched. DNA for the CDR3: TGTGCCAGCAGCCGAGCGGGGGGGCCGGATACGCAGTATTTT. Protein: CASSRAGGPDTQYF.

This clonotype was observed many times. The rearrangement joins TRBV6-4 to TRBJ2-2; D unresolved. The CDR3 sequence is 14 residues long. Germline assignment: CDR1 MRHNA and CDR2 SNTAGT. Trimming pared 5 bases from V and 4 bases from J, leaving 11 bases between. The CDR3 DNA follows: TGTGCCAGCAGTCCCCAATCTGGCACCGGGGAGCTGTTTTTT. Its protein product is CASSPQSGTGELFF.

This clonotype was seen many times. The gene calls are TRBV28 and TRBJ1-2, with D uncertain. The CDR3 sequence is 14 residues long. V lost 5 bases and J 8 bases, leaving 18 bases between the germline ends. CDR1 MDHEN and CDR2 SYDVKM come from the germline V gene. The CDR3 DNA sequence: TGTGCCAGCAGTCCCCTCCTCAGAGTGTGGGGCTACACCTTC. The encoded protein is CASSPLLRVWGYTF.

DNA for the CDR3: TGCAGTGCTCGGGCTCTAACAGGGGGCGTGGAAAAACTGTTTTTT. Its translation: CSARALTGGVEKLFF. V and J are TRBV20-1 and TRBJ1-4, with 9 bases aligning to TRBD1. V trimming: 5 bases; J trimming: 8 bases; junction bases outside the gene matches: 12. Germline loops: CDR1 DFQATT, CDR2 SNEGSKA (reference sequence). This CDR3 spans 15 amino acids.